The next 11 T cell receptor beta chains were all read from a single sample in a study of blood T cell repertoires in COVID-19. TCRdb's copy holds only in-frame clones and misses some; the assay was immunoSEQ multiplex PCR. The sample has about 200,000 clones; roughly 85% are singletons. Sequencing used peripheral blood. All receptors derive from a woman in her seventies with COVID-19, enrolled during active disease.

The genes are TRBV7-6 and TRBJ2-2; D possibly corresponds to TRBD1 (5 bases). The CDR3 extends over 15 amino acids. Trimming stripped 7 bases from V and 1 base from J, with 13 bases between. CDR1 is SGHVS and CDR2 is FNYEAQ in the germline V gene. CDR3 coding DNA: TGTGCCAGCATCCCGGACAATTTGAACACCGGGGAGCTGTTTTTT. Protein product: CASIPDNLNTGELFF.

V is TRBV14 and J is TRBJ1-6; the match to TRBD1 covers 9 bases. The CDR3 is 15 amino acids. Looked up from germline, CDR1 is SGHDN and CDR2 is FVKESK. Unmatched junction bases numbered 3, after V lost 3 bases and J lost 6 bases. The CDR3 DNA is TGTGCCAGCAGCCAGGGACAGGGTATTAATTCACCCCTCCACTTT. This gives the protein CASSQGQGINSPLHF. Complete variable domain (other parts from reference TRBV14 and TRBJ1-6): EAGVTQFPSHSVIEKGQTVTLRCDPISGHDNLYWYRRVMGKEIKFLLHFVKESKQDESGMPNNRFLAERTGGTYSTLKVQPAELEDSGVYFCASSQGQGINSPLHFGNGTRLTVT.

The J gene is TRBJ2-2, the V gene TRBV18, with TRBD1 identical over 8 bases. Germline values: CDR1 KGHSH, CDR2 LQKENI. The ends lost 1 base at V and 1 base at J; junction bases unmatched: 5. This CDR3 contains 17 residues. The CDR3 coding sequence is TGTGCCAGCTCACCACGTGCCGGGACAGGGAACACCGGGGAGCTGTTTTTT. Protein sequence: CASSPRAGTGNTGELFF.

The J gene is TRBJ2-2, the V gene TRBV6-2 or TRBV6-3; unclear D gene. With 6 bases removed from V and 2 bases from J, the gap between germline ends came to 4 bases. Germline CDR1 and CDR2: MNHEY and SVGEGT. The CDR3 length is 12 residues. The CDR3 nucleotides are TGTGCCAGCAGCACAAACACCGGGGAGCTGTTTTTT. Its translation is CASSTNTGELFF.

This clone was seen a handful of times. The chain uses TRBV5-6 and TRBJ2-7; D unclear. This CDR3 has 16 amino acids. CDR1 is SGHDT and CDR2 is YYEEEE in the germline V gene. The V end lost 0 bases, the J end lost 3 bases, and 16 bases lay between the germline ends. The CDR3, as DNA: TGTGCCAGCAGCTTGGTGGGCTTTCGGAATATCTACGAGCAGTACTTC. It yields the protein CASSLVGFRNIYEQYF.

The V gene is TRBV6-5, the J gene TRBJ2-7, with 9 bases lining up with TRBD2. The CDR3 consists of 15 residues. J was trimmed by 3 bases and V by 4 bases; bases with no gene match: 7. The germline CDR1 and CDR2 sequences are MNHEY and SVGAGI. The CDR3 loop is CASSSSSGANYEQYF. In nucleotides, the CDR3 is TGTGCCAGCAGTTCCTCTAGCGGGGCCAACTACGAGCAGTACTTC.

In its sample, this clone was seen a few times. The J gene is TRBJ1-2, the V gene TRBV6-5, with 9 bases matching TRBD1. This CDR3 comprises 14 residues. Germline lookup yields CDR1 MNHEY and CDR2 SVGAGI. The J segment lost 5 bases and the V segment lost 4 bases, leaving 5 bases of the junction unmatched. For the CDR3, the DNA is TGTGCCAGCAGTTTCCGGGACAGGGCTTATGGCTACACCTTC. Translated, it gives CASSFRDRAYGYTF.

The genes are TRBV5-4 and TRBJ2-3, with a tentative D call TRBD2 (5 bases). The germline gives CDR1 SGHNT, CDR2 YYREEE (reference sequence). This CDR3 has 15 amino acids. The ends were cut back, 4 bases at V and 4 bases at J, with 16 bases in the middle. DNA for the CDR3: TGTGCCAGCAGCCCGGCCCCCGAGGAGGCAGATACGCAGTATTTT. Protein: CASSPAPEEADTQYF.

V gene TRBV5-4 combines with J gene TRBJ1-1, with no clear D. The ends were cut back, 4 bases at V and 1 base at J, with 14 bases in the middle. Germline values: CDR1 SGHNT, CDR2 YYREEE (reference sequence). The CDR3 contains 15 residues. CDR3 bases: TGTGCCAGCAGCCCCTCTCGGGGTTCGAACACTGAAGCTTTCTTT. Protein product: CASSPSRGSNTEAFF.

V gene TRBV5-4 combines with J gene TRBJ2-4; TRBD2 agrees at 7 bases. Germline-derived CDR1 and CDR2 are SGHNT and YYREEE (reference sequence). The J segment lost 1 base and the V segment lost 4 bases, leaving 11 bases of the junction unmatched. The CDR3 is 17 residues long. The CDR3 nucleotides read TGTGCCAGCAGCGCGAAGACTAGCCCGGTGGCCAAAAACATTCAGTACTTC. Residues: CASSAKTSPVAKNIQYF.

J is TRBJ2-5 and V is TRBV5-1, with 8 bases aligning to TRBD1. The CDR3 totals 16 residues. Unmatched junction bases numbered 12, after V lost 3 bases and J lost 5 bases. The germline CDR1 and CDR2 sequences are SGHRS and YFSETQ. The CDR3 nucleotides are TGCGCCAGCAGCTGGGAGACAGGGGAGGTAGGGGAGACCCAGTACTTC. Residues: CASSWETGEVGETQYF.